The subject of this entry is one T cell receptor beta chain. Its antigen target is currently unknown. The input lacks base qualities; no much larger clone sits a single base away. The time point label corresponds to: progressive disease on ibrutinib. Roughly 2 micrograms of genomic DNA were extracted from cryopreserved PBMCs for TCR beta library preparation. Longitudinal blood samples from CLL patients receiving ibrutinib monotherapy were subjected to high-throughput TCR beta sequencing. The patients took part in an open-label, single-center phase 2 trial of ibrutinib monotherapy. A MiSeq instrument was used for deep resolution sequencing, which targeted depths ranging from 1 in 1 million up to 1 in 200,000 T cells, with coverage averaging 10x for each clonotype. The immunoSEQ hsTCRB Kit was used to generate the TCR beta libraries. The authors' pipeline ran thus. ImmunoSEQ Data Assistant and ImmunoSEQ Analyzer were used for data analysis, and V, D and J genes were assigned according to IMGT definitions. Clonality, with values ranging from 0 to 1, was calculated as one minus the normalized Shannon entropy of productive rearrangement frequencies. Only overrepresented clonotypes making up at least 0.05% of each patient's repertoire were included in the public clonotype analysis. About 13 age-matched healthy donor repertoires from immuneACCESS were used as controls for clonality. Drawn from immuneACCESS, this table holds only the in-frame rearrangements with V and J called that TCRdb kept. Clones are partly lost; checked studies trace under half to an unresolved V gene and leave the rest unexplained. Clonal size and the V and J genes are those of that table, whereas D and trimming came from the DNA. This sample lists roughly 70,000 clones; approximately 80% were detected once. Under 8.5% of the sample rests with the top ten.

The data were taken from a study of cytotoxic CD8 clonotypes in ibrutinib-treated CLL (dated by TCRdb to the early 2020s). For context, the study as a whole: The cohort had about a dozen relapsed/refractory and approximately 14 treatment-naive patients; fewer than 18 were IGHV unmutated. Cryopreserved peripheral blood mononuclear cells were obtained prior to treatment, at the time of response, and at either disease progression or sustained remission. An average of approximately 260,000 productive templates and 94,082 productive rearrangements was obtained per sample. All remission and progressive disease samples were collected while patients were still receiving ibrutinib. Responses were partial in roughly 24 patients and complete in 2; after median about 70 months follow-up, 14 stayed in remission and around 12 progressed. Response samples were obtained after a median of approximately twelve months of treatment, with a range of about 6 to 36 months. Of the roughly 86 people in the trial, about 25 had longitudinal samples available. What the study reported, not specific to this receptor: Sampling times were not matched between patients in sustained remission and patients whose disease was progressing, and lymph node repertoires were not examined. At baseline, clonality was higher than in age-matched healthy donors and showed a strong correlation with circulating CD8+ T-cell counts. Public clonotypes were rare and either contracted or stayed stable during treatment, and the rise in clonality at ibrutinib response reflected the expansion of private clonotypes. At ibrutinib response clonality went up, during sustained remission it held steady, and at progression it dropped back toward baseline.

From a lookup of the germline V gene (reference sequence), CDR1 and CDR2 are GTSNPN and SVGIG. From the cysteine up to the phenylalanine, the CDR3 has a length of 14 residues. Left in the record is the CDR3 DNA by itself, 42 bases read in frame from the first base. Trimming takes 0 bases off V and 12 bases off J; junction bases not matched to a gene: 11. The clonotype originates from a human donor with chronic lymphocytic leukemia. The chain is made from TRBV30 and TRBJ2-5, with 9 central nucleotides matching TRBD2. This material consisted of PBMCs, taken at disease progression, from a patient treated with ibrutinib. The CDR3 in this case is CAWSVLLAGARKYF. The DNA reads as follows: TGTGCCTGGAGTGTGCTGTTAGCGGGAGCACGGAAGTACTTC. The reference TRBV30 and TRBJ2-5 proteins fill in what lies around the CDR3, so the full variable domain reads SQTIHQWPATLVQPVGSPLSLECTVEGTSNPNLYWYRQAAGRGLQLLFYSVGIGQISSEVPQNLSASRPQDRQFILSSKKLLLSDSGFYLCAWSVLLAGARKYFGPGTRLLVL.